This T cell receptor beta chain came from a study of cytomegalovirus exposure and HLA in healthy donors. Both 60 Vbeta primers and 13 Jbeta primers went into the PCR. Only in-frame clones appear in the TCRdb table, and some are missing; sequencing was by immunoSEQ multiplex PCR. The sample includes approximately 160,000 clones, roughly 75% seen only once; the top ten take around 4.9%. Unmatched junction bases numbered 11, after V lost 3 bases and J lost 7 bases. Germline-derived CDR1 and CDR2 are LNHDA and SQIVND (reference sequence). The CDR3 has 16 amino acids. The sequence came from a male donor in good health and CMV-seronegative. Sample: PBMCs. This chain uses TRBV19 with TRBJ1-5; 8 nucleotides match TRBD1. The CDR3 DNA reads TGTGCCAGTAGTATCGGCCGGGACAGGATAAAACAGCCCCAGCATTTT. This codes for CASSIGRDRIKQPQHF.